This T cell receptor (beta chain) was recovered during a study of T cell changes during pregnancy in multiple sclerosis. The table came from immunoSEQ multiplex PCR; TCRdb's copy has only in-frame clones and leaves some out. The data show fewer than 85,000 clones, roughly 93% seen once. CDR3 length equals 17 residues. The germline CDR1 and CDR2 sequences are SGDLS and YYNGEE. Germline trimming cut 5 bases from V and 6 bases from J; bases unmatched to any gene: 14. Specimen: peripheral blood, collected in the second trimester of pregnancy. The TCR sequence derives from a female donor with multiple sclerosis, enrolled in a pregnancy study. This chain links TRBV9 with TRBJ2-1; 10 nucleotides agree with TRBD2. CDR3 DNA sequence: TGTGCCAGCAGTGACCTGTTGAAGCGGGGGGGCTCCAATGAGCAGTTCTTC. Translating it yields CASSDLLKRGGSNEQFF. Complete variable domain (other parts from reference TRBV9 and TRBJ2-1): DSGVTQTPKHLITATGQRVTLRCSPRSGDLSVYWYQQSLDQGLQFLIQYYNGEERAKGNILERFSAQQFPDLHSELNLSSLELGDSALYFCASSDLLKRGGSNEQFFGPGTRLTVL.